These 18 T cell receptor beta chains were all obtained from the same sample, sequenced in a study of blood T cells in healthy people across ages. Primed by a sample-barcoded 5' primer and a J-beta primer mix, a second PCR proceeded for about 7 to 11 cycles. MiXCR, run by TCRdb on the 5' RACE reads, gives a single entry per CDR3 protein. Of 800,000 to 950,000 distinct CDR3 sequences in the sample, roughly 43% were seen once. Sequencing input: blood. Receptors were obtained from a man aged 30 to 45 in good health.

This clonotype was observed a few times. The V gene is TRBV4-2, the J gene TRBJ2-5; the D gene is possibly TRBD1 (6 bases). Germline CDR1 is LGHNA and CDR2 is YNFKEQ. This CDR3 comprises 15 residues. Trimming left V 0 bases short and J 5 bases short, with 13 bases between. CDR3 residues: CASSQEQGRQETQYF. The CDR3 nucleotides read TGTGCCAGCAGCCAAGAACAGGGTAGACAGGAGACCCAGTACTTC.

This clonotype was detected a few times. V and J are TRBV4-1 and TRBJ2-5; 7 nucleotides agree with TRBD2. Trimming cost V 0 bases and J 5 bases; bases outside gene matches: 3. The CDR3 runs 14 residues. CDR1 is MGHRA and CDR2 is YSYEKL in the germline V gene. Written as DNA, the CDR3 is TGCGCCAGCAGCCAAGAACGAGCGGGGGAGACCCAGTACTTC. As protein: CASSQERAGETQYF.

The chain recombines TRBV7-9 with TRBJ1-2; D unclear. Per germline, CDR1 SEHNR and CDR2 FQNEAQ (reference sequence). Trimming left V 5 bases short and J 5 bases short, with 18 bases between. This CDR3 comprises 15 residues. The CDR3 loop is CASSPTPGMIYGYTF. The CDR3 DNA follows: TGTGCCAGCAGCCCCACACCCGGGATGATTTATGGCTACACCTTC.

This chain connects TRBV30 to TRBJ1-1; D is perhaps TRBD1 (6 bases). V was clipped by 2 bases and J by 2 bases, with 15 bases between them. The germline V gene has CDR1 GTSNPN and CDR2 SVGIG (reference sequence). The CDR3 is 15 amino acids. CDR3 residues: CAWSPYRVLNTEAFF. The CDR3 region has the DNA TGTGCCTGGAGTCCCTACAGGGTTTTAAACACTGAAGCTTTCTTT.

The sample holds one count of this clonotype. CDR3 sequence: CASTLTGPQYF. As DNA, the CDR3 is TGTGCCAGCACGTTAACAGGGCCGCAGTACTTC. The chain combines TRBV28 with TRBJ2-5; the D gene is possibly TRBD1 (6 bases). The CDR3 has 11 residues. CDR1 MDHEN and CDR2 SYDVKM come from the germline V gene. Trimming shortened V by 7 bases and J by 11 bases, and 14 bases separated the two germline ends. The full variable domain, in which reference TRBV28 and TRBJ2-5 provide the parts outside the CDR3, is DVKVTQSSRYLVKRTGEKVFLECVQDMDHENMFWYRQDPGLGLRLIYFSYDVKMKEKGDIPEGYSVSREKKERFSLILESASTNQTSMYLCASTLTGPQYFGPGTRLLVL.

This clonotype came up a few times. V usage is TRBV6-5 and J usage is TRBJ1-5; no clear D gene. Germline V CDR1 and CDR2: MNHEY, SVGAGI. V gave up 8 bases and J gave up 0 bases, with 11 bases separating them. This CDR3 spans 14 amino acids. The CDR3, as DNA: TGTGCCAGCGGCCCAGCCTATAGCAATCAGCCCCAGCATTTT. Its translation: CASGPAYSNQPQHF.

This chain joins TRBV9 and TRBJ1-1, with a tentative D call TRBD1 (5 bases). The V and J ends lost 0 bases and 0 bases respectively, with 9 bases between them. Germline values: CDR1 SGDLS, CDR2 YYNGEE. This CDR3 is built from 15 residues. Written as DNA, the CDR3 is TGTGCCAGCAGCGTAGCCGGGGGAATGAACACTGAAGCTTTCTTT. Translating it yields CASSVAGGMNTEAFF.

This clonotype was found a few times. The rearrangement joins TRBV18 to TRBJ2-7, with a weak D call TRBD2 (5 bases). There are 12 residues in the CDR3. V lost 2 bases, J lost 7 bases, and 9 bases lay in between. Germline CDR1 is KGHSH and CDR2 is LQKENI. The CDR3 DNA is TGTGCCAGCTCACCAGTCCGAGGGGAGCAGTACTTC. Residues: CASSPVRGEQYF.

The chain combines TRBV21-1 with TRBJ1-4; the D segment call TRBD1 is taken from the table without a DNA check. TRBV21-1 has pseudogene status. The CDR3 length is 12 residues. CDR3: CASGRPHAKLFF. The CDR3 nucleotides are TGTGCCAGCGGGCGACCTCACGCAAAACTGTTTTTT.

This clonotype was observed a handful of times. The chain is built from TRBV6-2 or TRBV6-3 and TRBJ2-7; TRBD1 is a possible D gene (6 bases). Germline loops: CDR1 MNHEY, CDR2 SVGEGT. CDR3 length: 12 residues. Between the trimmed V and J ends, which lost 4 bases and 7 bases, there was a span of 11 bases. Here the CDR3 DNA reads TGTGCCAGCAGTTCACAGACAGGAGAGCAGTACTTC. This translates into CASSSQTGEQYF.

In this sample, this clonotype turned up a few times. A much larger clone lies one base from this, so it may be a read error. The chain uses TRBV6-2 or TRBV6-3 and TRBJ2-3, with unresolved D. The V end was cut by 8 bases, the J end by 6 bases, with 9 bases between. In germline, CDR1 is MNHEY, CDR2 SVGEGT. The CDR3 has 11 residues. CDR3 sequence: CASRPGDTQYF. The CDR3 nucleotides read TGTGCCAGCCGCCCCGGGGATACGCAGTATTTT.

In this sample, this clonotype turned up a few times. The chain has TRBV28 and TRBJ1-5; D gene uncertain. The CDR3 totals 16 residues. V dropped 7 bases and J dropped 2 bases, with 18 bases sitting between them. The germline CDR1 and CDR2 sequences are MDHEN and SYDVKM. The CDR3 is CASIQTGRAGNQPQHF. CDR3 DNA: TGTGCCAGCATCCAGACGGGGAGGGCAGGCAATCAGCCCCAGCATTTT.

Of note for this clonotype: At one end the junction does not follow the germline gene, possibly because of a read error. The chain is built from TRBV9 and TRBJ2-5, with D perhaps TRBD2 (6 bases). The CDR3 runs to 15 residues. The germline V gene encodes CDR1 SGDLS and CDR2 YYNGEE. The CDR3: CASGVSGGATETQYF. The DNA of the CDR3 is TGTGCCAGCGGCGTCTCCGGAGGGGCGACGGAGACCCAGTACTTC. The whole variable domain, filled in from reference TRBV9 and TRBJ2-5, reads DSGVTQTPKHLITATGQRVTLRCSPRSGDLSVYWYQQSLDQGLQFLIQYYNGEERAKGNILERFSAQQFPDLHSELNLSSLELGDSALYFCASGVSGGATETQYFGPGTRLLVL.

This clonotype was observed a few times. The CDR3 here is CSAMTSGFSYEQYF. As DNA, the CDR3 is TGCAGTGCTATGACTAGCGGTTTCTCCTACGAGCAGTACTTC. V gene TRBV20-1 combines with J gene TRBJ2-7; 9 bases are a match to TRBD2. Germline CDR1 is DFQATT and CDR2 is SNEGSKA (reference sequence). The length of the CDR3 is 14 residues. V lost 4 bases and J lost 0; bases outside the gene matches: 4.

The chain recombines TRBV20-1 with TRBJ1-2; the D is unclear. Germline V gene data show CDR1 as DFQATT and CDR2 as SNEGSKA (reference sequence). V was shortened by 0 bases and J by 8 bases, with 16 bases between the two germline ends. The CDR3 runs to 14 residues. The CDR3 is CSARDQETPRGYTF. CDR3 bases: TGCAGTGCTAGAGATCAGGAGACCCCGCGAGGCTACACCTTC.

This clonotype was seen only a few times. The genes are TRBV29-1 and TRBJ2-2; TRBD1 matches 9 bases. CDR3 length equals 15 residues. V dropped 6 bases and J dropped 1; count of bases not matched to a gene: 6. CDR1 SQVTM and CDR2 ANQGSEA come from the germline V gene. CDR3 DNA: TGCAGCGTATCCGGACAGGGGAGGAACACCGGGGAGCTGTTTTTT. Protein product: CSVSGQGRNTGELFF.

The chain employs TRBV7-2 and TRBJ2-4; weak D call: TRBD1 (6 bases). The closer fit of TRBJ2-7 to the DNA end suggests the J call may be wrong. The V gene's germline CDR1 is SGHTA and CDR2 FQGNSA. The CDR3 is made up of 14 amino acids. The CDR3 sequence: CASSVGDITYEQYF. The CDR3 DNA sequence: TGTGCCAGCAGCGTAGGGGACATTACCTACGAGCAGTACTTC.

This clonotype showed up just a few times. V usage is TRBV7-9 and J usage is TRBJ1-5; D unresolved. This CDR3 is built from 13 residues. Germline V gene sequence: CDR1 SEHNR, CDR2 FQNEAQ (reference sequence). V shed 1 base and J shed 6 bases, with 7 bases lying between them. CDR3 DNA sequence: TGTGCCAGCAGCTTAGACGCTGGTCAGCCCCAGCATTTT. Encoded protein: CASSLDAGQPQHF.